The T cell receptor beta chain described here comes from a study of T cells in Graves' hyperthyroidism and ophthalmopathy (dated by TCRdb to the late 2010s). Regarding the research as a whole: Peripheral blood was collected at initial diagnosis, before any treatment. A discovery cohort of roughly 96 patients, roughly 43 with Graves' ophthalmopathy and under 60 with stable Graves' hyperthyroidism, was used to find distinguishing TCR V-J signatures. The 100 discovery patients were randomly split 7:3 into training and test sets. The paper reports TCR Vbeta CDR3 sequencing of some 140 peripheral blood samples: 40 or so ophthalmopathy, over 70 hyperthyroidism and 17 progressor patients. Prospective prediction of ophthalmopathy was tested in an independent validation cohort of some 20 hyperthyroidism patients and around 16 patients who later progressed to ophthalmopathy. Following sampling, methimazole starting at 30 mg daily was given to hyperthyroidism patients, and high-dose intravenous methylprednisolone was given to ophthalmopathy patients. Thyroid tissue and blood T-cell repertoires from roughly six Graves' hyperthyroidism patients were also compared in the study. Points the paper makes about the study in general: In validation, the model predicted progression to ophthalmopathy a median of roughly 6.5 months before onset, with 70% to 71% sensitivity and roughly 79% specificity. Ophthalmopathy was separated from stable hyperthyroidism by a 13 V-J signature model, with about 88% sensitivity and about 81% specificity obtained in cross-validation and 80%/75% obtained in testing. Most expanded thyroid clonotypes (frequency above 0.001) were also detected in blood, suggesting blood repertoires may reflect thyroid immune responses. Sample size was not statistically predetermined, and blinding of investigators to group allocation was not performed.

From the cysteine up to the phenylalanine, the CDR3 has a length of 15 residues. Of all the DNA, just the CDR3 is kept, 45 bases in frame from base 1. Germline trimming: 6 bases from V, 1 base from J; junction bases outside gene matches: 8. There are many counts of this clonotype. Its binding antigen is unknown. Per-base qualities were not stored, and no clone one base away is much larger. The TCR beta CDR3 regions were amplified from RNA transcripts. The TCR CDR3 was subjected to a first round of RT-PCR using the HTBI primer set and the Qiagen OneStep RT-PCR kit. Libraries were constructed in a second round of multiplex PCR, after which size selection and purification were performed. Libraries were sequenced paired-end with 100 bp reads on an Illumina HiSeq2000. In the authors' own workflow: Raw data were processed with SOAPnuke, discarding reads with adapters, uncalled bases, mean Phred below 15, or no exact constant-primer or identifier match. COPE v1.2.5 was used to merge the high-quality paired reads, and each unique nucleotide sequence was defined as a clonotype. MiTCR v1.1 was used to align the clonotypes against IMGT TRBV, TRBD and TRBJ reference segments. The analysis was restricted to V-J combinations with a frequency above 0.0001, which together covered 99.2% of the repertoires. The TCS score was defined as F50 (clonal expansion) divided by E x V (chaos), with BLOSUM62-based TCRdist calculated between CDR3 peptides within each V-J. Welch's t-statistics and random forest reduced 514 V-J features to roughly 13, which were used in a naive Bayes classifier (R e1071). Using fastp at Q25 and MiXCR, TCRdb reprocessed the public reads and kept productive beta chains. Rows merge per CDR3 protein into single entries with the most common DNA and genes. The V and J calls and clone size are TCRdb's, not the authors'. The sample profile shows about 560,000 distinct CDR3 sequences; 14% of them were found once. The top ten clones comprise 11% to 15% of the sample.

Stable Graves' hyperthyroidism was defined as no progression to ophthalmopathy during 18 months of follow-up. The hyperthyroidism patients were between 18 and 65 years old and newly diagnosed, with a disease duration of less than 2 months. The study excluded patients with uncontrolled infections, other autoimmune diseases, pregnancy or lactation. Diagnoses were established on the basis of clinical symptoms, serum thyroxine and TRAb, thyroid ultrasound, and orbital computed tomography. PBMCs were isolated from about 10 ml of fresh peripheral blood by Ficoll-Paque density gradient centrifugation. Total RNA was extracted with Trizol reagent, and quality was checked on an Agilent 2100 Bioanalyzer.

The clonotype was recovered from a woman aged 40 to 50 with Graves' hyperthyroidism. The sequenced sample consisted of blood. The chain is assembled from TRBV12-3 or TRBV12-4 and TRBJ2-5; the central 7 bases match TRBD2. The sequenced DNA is TGTGCCAGCAGCTCCACCCTAGCGGTCCAAGAGACCCAGTACTTC. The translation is CASSSTLAVQETQYF.